The next 18 T cell receptor beta chains were all read from a single sample in a study of control samples from healthy donors and cancer patients. Only in-frame clones appear in the TCRdb table, and some are missing; sequencing was by immunoSEQ multiplex PCR. In the table there are roughly 40,000 clones, around four fifths of which are singletons. The specimen sequenced was blood. The receptor set was obtained from a man aged 60-69 years in good health.

The chain combines TRBV2 with TRBJ2-5; 8 bases match TRBD1. The germline V gene encodes CDR1 SNHLY and CDR2 FYNNEI. The CDR3 runs to 15 residues. Trimming removed 1 base from V and 5 bases from J; junction bases left unmatched: 6. The DNA for the CDR3 is TGTGCCAGCAGTGAAGACAGGGGGTTTGTCGAGACCCAGTACTTC. Translation: CASSEDRGFVETQYF.

In DNA form, the CDR3 reads TGTGCCAGCAGCGACGGACAGGGACCCACTGAAGCTTTCTTT. It specifies CASSDGQGPTEAFF. This sequence joins TRBV9 and TRBJ1-1, with 8 bases matching TRBD1. The CDR3 has 14 amino acids. In germline, CDR1 is SGDLS, CDR2 YYNGEE. Trimming cost V 3 bases and J 4 bases; bases outside gene matches: 5. Using reference TRBV9 and TRBJ1-1 for the parts outside the CDR3, the full variable domain is DSGVTQTPKHLITATGQRVTLRCSPRSGDLSVYWYQQSLDQGLQFLIQYYNGEERAKGNILERFSAQQFPDLHSELNLSSLELGDSALYFCASSDGQGPTEAFFGQGTRLTVV.

This chain joins TRBV7-3 and TRBJ2-1; 8 bases fit TRBD2. The CDR3 totals 14 residues. Germline V gives CDR1 SGHTA, CDR2 FQGTGA. Germline trimming cut 3 bases from V and 7 bases from J; bases unmatched to any gene: 5. CDR3 DNA sequence: TGTGCCAGCAGCTTGATGGGCGGGAGGAATGAGCAGTTCTTC. It yields the protein CASSLMGGRNEQFF.

The chain employs TRBV9 and TRBJ1-1, with 8 bases lining up with TRBD1. Germline CDR1 SGDLS, CDR2 YYNGEE. V lost 2 bases and J lost 2; bases outside the gene matches: 2. The CDR3 length is 14 residues. The DNA of the CDR3 is TGTGCCAGCAGCGTCCAGGGGGCAAACACTGAAGCTTTCTTT. Its translation: CASSVQGANTEAFF.

This clone was seen only a few times. This chain connects TRBV2 to TRBJ1-2; D remains ambiguous. From germline, CDR1 is SNHLY and CDR2 FYNNEI. The length of the CDR3 is 14 residues. Trimming stripped 4 bases from V and 8 bases from J, with 17 bases between. This CDR3 is CASSAQLDSRGYTF. For the CDR3, the DNA is TGTGCCAGCAGTGCCCAACTGGACTCTCGCGGCTACACCTTC.

The chain is built from TRBV2 and TRBJ2-7; 11 bases fit TRBD1. The germline CDR1 and CDR2 sequences are SNHLY and FYNNEI. CDR3 length: 14 residues. V was pared by 3 bases and J by 6 bases, with 4 bases of the junction left unmatched. CDR3 DNA: TGTGCCAGCAGTGAGGCCGGGACAGGGGGCGAGCAGTACTTC. Translating gives CASSEAGTGGEQYF.

The chain has TRBV12-3 or TRBV12-4 and TRBJ2-2; TRBD1 might be the D (6 bases). The CDR3 length is 13 residues. Trimming pared 10 bases from V and 1 base from J, leaving 10 bases between. The CDR3 coding sequence is TGTGCCACCTCACAGGGGAACACCGGGGAGCTGTTTTTT. Its protein is CATSQGNTGELFF.

The chain employs TRBV28 and TRBJ2-3; possibly TRBD1 for D (6 bases). CDR1 and CDR2 (germline): MDHEN, SYDVKM. This CDR3 has 16 amino acids. V lost 2 bases to trimming and J lost 5 bases, with 17 bases between them. CDR3 in amino acids: CASSLTTGLEGDTQYF. The DNA for the CDR3 is TGTGCCAGCAGTTTAACAACAGGGCTAGAGGGAGATACGCAGTATTTT.

This chain links TRBV15 with TRBJ2-1; TRBD1 matches 9 bases. The CDR3 totals 18 residues. Germline lookup yields CDR1 LNHNV and CDR2 YYDKDF (reference sequence). Losses at the gene ends were 4 bases for V and 0 bases for J; bases not matched to a gene: 10. CDR3 loop: CATSTSRDRVSSYNEQFF. As DNA, the CDR3 is TGTGCCACCAGCACGTCCCGGGACAGGGTGAGCTCCTACAATGAGCAGTTCTTC.

The chain has TRBV6-5 and TRBJ2-7; D might be TRBD1 or TRBD2, each matching 6 bases. The CDR3 consists of 11 residues. Trimming removed 5 bases at V and 10 bases at J, with 12 bases between. Germline assignment: CDR1 MNHEY and CDR2 SVGAGI. The CDR3 loop is CASSQTGTQYF. For the CDR3, the DNA is TGTGCCAGCAGTCAAACAGGGACTCAGTACTTC.

This chain links TRBV3-1 (or the pseudogene TRBV3-2) with TRBJ1-1; D not certain. V was shortened by 1 base and J by 9 bases, with 9 bases between the two germline ends. The CDR3 length is 12 residues. Germline assignment: CDR1 LGHDT and CDR2 YNNKEL (reference sequence). CDR3 in DNA: TGTGCCAGCAGCCAAGGTGAAGGGAAAGCTTTCTTT. Translating gives CASSQGEGKAFF.

J is TRBJ2-2 and V is TRBV7-2, with TRBD2 identical over 10 bases. Unmatched junction bases numbered 6, after V lost 4 bases and J lost 1 base. Per germline, CDR1 SGHTA and CDR2 FQGNSA. CDR3 length: 17 residues. CDR3 region: CASSYKRGGMNTGELFF. CDR3 in DNA: TGTGCCAGCAGCTATAAGCGGGGGGGCATGAACACCGGGGAGCTGTTTTTT.

In the case of this clone: The identical CDR3 is also encoded by other nucleotide sequences in the sample. V usage is TRBV30 and J usage is TRBJ2-5; D gene uncertain. Germline CDR1 is GTSNPN and CDR2 is SVGIG (reference sequence). This CDR3 region has 11 residues. Trimming left V 0 bases short and J 5 bases short, with 4 bases between. The CDR3 here is CAWSVGETQYF. CDR3 DNA: TGTGCCTGGAGTGTGGGGGAGACCCAGTACTTC.

The chain carries TRBV27 and TRBJ2-7; 9 nucleotides line up with TRBD1. The CDR3 has 13 amino acids. CDR1 MNHEY and CDR2 SMNVEV come from the germline V gene (reference sequence). The V gene end was trimmed by 6 bases and the J gene end by 3 bases; junction bases not matched to a gene: 3. CDR3 in amino acids: CASSRQGVYEQYF. As DNA, the CDR3 is TGTGCCAGCAGCCGACAGGGGGTCTACGAGCAGTACTTC.

V usage is TRBV19 and J usage is TRBJ2-1; 7 nucleotides agree with TRBD1. The germline V gene has CDR1 LNHDA and CDR2 SQIVND (reference sequence). J was trimmed by 6 bases and V by 5 bases; bases with no gene match: 10. The CDR3 consists of 15 residues. Here the CDR3 reads CASSFRQGPLNEQFF. CDR3 nucleotides: TGTGCCAGTAGTTTTCGACAGGGCCCCCTCAATGAGCAGTTCTTC.

This clone was found a few times. The J gene is TRBJ1-5, the V gene TRBV4-3; D is unclear. This CDR3 has 15 amino acids. V was pared by 0 bases and J by 3 bases, with 9 bases between. CDR1 is LGHNA and CDR2 is YSLEER in the germline V gene. CDR3 nucleotides: TGCGCCAGCAGCCAAGATTTCCGGGACAATCAGCCCCAGCATTTT. As protein: CASSQDFRDNQPQHF.

Only a few counts were recorded for this clone. The chain joins TRBV7-9 to TRBJ1-4; no clear D. Trimming removed 5 bases at V and 1 base at J, with 2 bases between. Per the germline V gene, CDR1 is SEHNR and CDR2 is FQNEAQ (reference sequence). CDR3 length: 12 residues. The DNA for the CDR3 is TGTGCCAGCAGCCGAACTAATGAAAAACTGTTTTTT. Its translation is CASSRTNEKLFF.

DNA for the CDR3: TGCGCCAGCAGTGAGCCGGGAAAATCCTACGAGCAGTACTTC. Translation: CASSEPGKSYEQYF. The chain is built from TRBV10-1 and TRBJ2-7, with D possibly matching TRBD2 (5 bases). Germline assignment: CDR1 WNHNN and CDR2 SYGVQD (reference sequence). CDR3 length: 14 residues. The V gene lost 2 bases and the J gene lost 1 base, with 9 bases spanning the gap.